The clone carrying this TCR beta chain turned up a few times. Its antigen remains unknown. Since the library was made to target alpha chains, this beta chain is a stray read and its abundance is not meaningful. The time point was: sample taken at primary tumor resection. The donors were about 67 patients with non-small cell lung cancer that was early-stage and untreated. The data stem from a study of spatial heterogeneity in lung cancer. About the study: Averaged across combinations, each unique TCR and UMI pairing appeared more than ten times in raw reads, which were uncorrected. Study-level points and caveats: Higher tumor mutation counts went along with higher counts of expanded intratumoral alpha and beta TCRs.

Germline V gene lookup returns CDR1 MNHEY and CDR2 SVGEGT. The CDR3 extends over 14 amino acids. Germline trimming cut 7 bases from V and 3 bases from J; bases unmatched to any gene: 7. TCRdb used MiXCR to reprocess the 5' RACE reads, holding one entry per CDR3 protein. The table has about 740 distinct CDR3 sequences, around two fifths seen once. The sample in question was lung tumor tissue, obtained at surgery. The TCR was taken from a male donor with early-stage non-small cell lung cancer. V and J are TRBV6-2 or TRBV6-3 and TRBJ2-3; 7 bases match TRBD1. CDR3 amino acids: CASTKGGKTDTQYF. CDR3 coding DNA: TGTGCCAGCACTAAAGGGGGCAAGACAGATACGCAGTATTTT.